A selection of T cell receptor beta chains follows, all from one sample in a study of CD8+ T cells in alopecia areata. Method: immunoSEQ multiplex PCR; TCRdb's copy keeps in-frame clones and lacks some. The data hold fewer than 250,000 clones, with under 40% observed a single time. The sequencing here drew on CD4+ T cells sorted from blood, taken between weeks 30 and 35, from a patient treated with tofacitinib. Source of these receptors: a human donor with alopecia areata. Each CDR3 is given with its conserved first and last residue. Fields, in order: J gene, clone size, V gene, D gene, CDR3 protein, CDR3 DNA. The D gene is left open where the match is weak. Size values are once, few and many counts, or a class for expanded clones, and some rows have none.

>TRBJ1-2|.|TRBV2|TRBD1
CASSEMGQGSYYGYTF
TGTGCCAGCAGTGAAATGGGACAGGGGTCGTACTATGGCTACACCTTC
>TRBJ1-1|few|TRBV27|.
CASSLSGRNTEAFF
TGTGCCAGCAGTTTGAGCGGGAGGAACACTGAAGCTTTCTTT
>TRBJ2-3|.|TRBV19|TRBD2
CASSPGGLEDTQYF
TGTGCCAGTAGTCCCGGGGGACTAGAAGATACGCAGTATTTT
>TRBJ2-7|.|TRBV25-1|.
CASSEQGPTYEQYF
TGTGCCAGCAGTGAACAGGGGCCGACCTACGAGCAGTACTTC
>TRBJ1-1|few|TRBV4-1|TRBD1
CASSQGTGGGLAAFF
TGCGCCAGCAGCCAAGGTACAGGGGGAGGGTTGGCAGCTTTCTTT
>TRBJ2-7|few|TRBV5-1|.
CASSLEDPSTYEQYF
TGCGCCAGCAGCTTGGAGGACCCGAGCACCTACGAGCAGTACTTC
>TRBJ2-1|few|TRBV25-1|.
CASSGRGRDEQFF
TGTGCCAGCAGTGGCAGGGGTAGGGATGAGCAGTTCTTC
>TRBJ2-1|.|TRBV15|.
CATSREGGQRFDEQFF
TGTGCCACCAGCAGAGAGGGCGGACAGCGGTTCGATGAGCAGTTCTTC
>TRBJ1-4|few|TRBV7-9|TRBD1
CASSRRDSSNEKLFF
TGTGCCAGCAGCCGACGGGACAGTTCTAATGAAAAACTGTTTTTT
>TRBJ2-7|.|TRBV5-1|.
CASSRGDAYEQYF
TGCGCCAGCAGCCGAGGAGATGCCTACGAGCAGTACTTC
>TRBJ1-2|.|TRBV2|TRBD1
CASSPTDRANGYTF
TGTGCCAGCAGCCCCACCGACAGGGCCAATGGCTACACCTTC
>TRBJ1-2|.|TRBV29-1|TRBD1
CSVTRDSRLYGYTF
TGCAGCGTAACCCGGGACAGCAGATTATATGGCTACACCTTC
>TRBJ1-6|.|TRBV27|.
CASSEGNSPLHF
TGTGCCAGCAGTGAGGGCAATTCACCCCTCCACTTT
>TRBJ1-1|few|TRBV6-6|.
CASSYRRADEAFF
TGTGCCAGCAGTTACCGCAGGGCGGATGAAGCTTTCTTT
>TRBJ2-1|few|TRBV11-2|.
CASSLAGARNEQFF
TGTGCCAGCAGCTTAGCGGGGGCTCGCAATGAGCAGTTCTTC
>TRBJ1-4|few|TRBV10-3|TRBD1
CAISERGQEGEKLFF
TGTGCCATCAGTGAGAGGGGACAGGAGGGTGAAAAACTGTTTTTT
>TRBJ2-1|.|TRBV6-1|.
CASSDPGAPSKGEQFF
TGTGCCAGCAGTGACCCCGGGGCCCCCAGCAAGGGGGAGCAGTTCTTC
>TRBJ1-3|few|TRBV5-1|.
CASSLGEGGNTIYF
TGCGCCAGCAGCTTGGGAGAAGGGGGAAACACCATATATTTT
>TRBJ1-2|.|TRBV6-5|TRBD1
CASNTDREQRGGYTF
TGTGCCAGCAATACAGACAGGGAACAAAGGGGTGGCTACACCTTC
>TRBJ2-7|few|TRBV19|.
CASSTHEQYF
TGTGCCAGTAGTACTCACGAGCAGTACTTC
>TRBJ2-2|.|TRBV7-3|TRBD1
CASSLRSGTGPGELFF
TGTGCCAGCAGCTTACGATCGGGGACAGGTCCCGGGGAGCTGTTTTTT
>TRBJ2-1|few|TRBV19|.
CASSIRRLNEQFF
TGTGCCAGTAGTATTCGGAGATTGAATGAGCAGTTCTTC
>TRBJ2-5|once|TRBV9|TRBD2
CASSASGEETQYF
TGTGCCAGCAGCGCTAGCGGGGAAGAGACCCAGTACTTC
>TRBJ2-3|.|TRBV7-7|.
CASSLGGGDTDTQYF
TGTGCCAGCAGCTTAGGAGGGGGTGACACAGATACGCAGTATTTT
>TRBJ2-2|few|TRBV7-6|.
CASSLEAPGKLFF
TGTGCCAGCAGCTTAGAAGCACCGGGGAAGCTGTTTTTT
>TRBJ2-3|few|TRBV10-3|.
CATQDGGTAQHTQYF
TGTGCCACCCAGGACGGAGGGACAGCGCAGCATACGCAGTATTTT
>TRBJ2-2|.|TRBV4-2|.
CASSRATGELFF
TGTGCCAGCAGCCGTGCCACCGGGGAGCTGTTTTTT
>TRBJ2-3|.|TRBV5-1|TRBD2
CASSQAGGFDTQYF
TGCGCCAGCAGCCAGGCGGGGGGGTTTGATACGCAGTATTTT
>TRBJ1-1|.|TRBV6-5|TRBD1
CASSYSFTGGTEAFF
TGTGCCAGCAGTTACTCGTTTACAGGGGGCACTGAAGCTTTCTTT
>TRBJ2-2|.|TRBV5-1|.
CASSSSGQTTGELFF
TGCGCCAGCAGCTCCTCCGGACAGACCACCGGGGAGCTGTTTTTT
>TRBJ2-6|many|TRBV14|.
CASSPGVGLMTF
TGTGCCAGCAGCCCGGGGGTGGGGCTAATGACTTTC
>TRBJ2-3|.|TRBV2|.
CASSEYDGADTQYF
TGTGCCAGCAGTGAATATGACGGGGCAGATACGCAGTATTTC
>TRBJ1-4|.|TRBV4-1|.
CASSQVRGPIATNEKLFF
TGCGCCAGCAGCCAAGTTCGGGGGCCGATTGCAACTAATGAAAAACTGTTTTTT
>TRBJ1-5|few|TRBV27|.
CASSFWAGSNQPQHF
TGTGCCAGCAGTTTTTGGGCTGGAAGCAATCAGCCCCAGCATTTT
>TRBJ1-1|few|TRBV19|.
CASSIGRPNTEAFF
TGTGCCAGTAGTATCGGACGGCCGAACACTGAAGCTTTCTTT
>TRBJ1-5|.|TRBV27|.
CASSFRQTTNQPQHF
TGTGCCAGCAGTTTTAGACAGACGACAAATCAGCCCCAGCATTTT
>TRBJ1-2|.|TRBV29-1|.
CSVVVTGNYGYTF
TGCAGCGTTGTTGTCACAGGGAACTATGGCTACACCTTC
>TRBJ2-3|.|TRBV7-9|.
CASSHSPDTQYF
TGTGCCAGCAGCCATTCCCCGGATACGCAGTATTTT
>TRBJ2-4|.|TRBV7-6|.
CASSLEGPGAKNIQYF
TGTGCCAGCAGCTTAGAGGGGCCCGGGGCCAAAAACATTCAGTACTTC
>TRBJ1-2|.|TRBV5-1|.
CASSSDRLGYTF
TGCGCCAGCAGCAGCGACAGGTTAGGCTACACCTTC
>TRBJ2-2|few|TRBV5-1|.
CASSLRSRVSNTGELFF
TGCGCCAGCAGCTTACGATCACGCGTTTCAAACACCGGGGAGCTGTTTTTT
>TRBJ1-5|.|TRBV5-1|TRBD1
CASSPGQEGNQPQHF
TGCGCCAGCAGCCCAGGACAGGAGGGCAATCAGCCCCAGCATTTT
>TRBJ2-4|.|TRBV29-1|.
CSVEKQYRNIQYF
TGCAGCGTTGAGAAACAGTACCGAAACATTCAGTACTTC
>TRBJ1-1|.|TRBV27|.
CASMEGHTEAFF
TGTGCCAGCATGGAGGGCCACACTGAAGCTTTCTTT
>TRBJ2-7|.|TRBV29-1|TRBD1
CSAGGTGGPRSYEQYF
TGCAGCGCCGGGGGGACAGGGGGCCCTAGGTCCTACGAGCAGTACTTC
>TRBJ2-2|few|TRBV2|.
CASSEGWKGNTGELFF
TGTGCCAGCAGTGAAGGCTGGAAGGGGAACACCGGGGAGCTGTTTTTT
>TRBJ2-1|.|TRBV6-1|TRBD2
CASPATLAGGFEQFF
TGTGCCAGTCCTGCGACCCTAGCGGGAGGATTTGAGCAGTTCTTC
>TRBJ1-2|few|TRBV6-6|.
CASSYPPVVRILGYTF
TGTGCCAGCAGTTACCCCCCTGTTGTCCGGATTTTAGGCTACACCTTC
>TRBJ2-5|few|TRBV30|.
CAWSRSGARGETQYF
TGTGCCTGGAGTCGGTCCGGAGCGAGGGGGGAGACCCAGTACTTC
>TRBJ2-3|.|TRBV5-4|.
CASSLGSRDTQYF
TGTGCCAGCAGCTTGGGGTCGAGAGATACGCAGTATTTT
>TRBJ1-2|.|TRBV9|.
CASSAQLYGYTF
TGTGCCAGCAGCGCACAACTCTATGGCTACACCTTC
>TRBJ2-2|.|TRBV19|.
CASRGAGTGELFF
TGTGCCAGTAGGGGCGCCGGCACCGGGGAGCTGTTTTTT
>TRBJ2-1|few|TRBV19|TRBD1
CASFPDRGNEQFF
TGTGCCAGTTTCCCGGACAGGGGGAATGAGCAGTTCTTC